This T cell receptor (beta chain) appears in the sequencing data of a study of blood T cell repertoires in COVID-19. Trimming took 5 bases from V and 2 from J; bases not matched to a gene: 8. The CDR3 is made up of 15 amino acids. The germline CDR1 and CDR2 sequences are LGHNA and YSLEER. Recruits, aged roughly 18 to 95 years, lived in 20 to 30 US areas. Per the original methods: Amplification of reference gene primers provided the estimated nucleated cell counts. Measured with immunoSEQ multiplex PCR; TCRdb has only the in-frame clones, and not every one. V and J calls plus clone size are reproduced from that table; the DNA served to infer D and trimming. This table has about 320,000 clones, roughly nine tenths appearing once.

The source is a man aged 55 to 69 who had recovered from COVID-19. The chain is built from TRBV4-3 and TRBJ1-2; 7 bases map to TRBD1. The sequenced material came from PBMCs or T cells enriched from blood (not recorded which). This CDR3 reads CASSSPGRGNYGYTF. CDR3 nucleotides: TGCGCCAGCAGCTCTCCTGGCAGGGGGAACTATGGCTACACCTTC.